A single sample is the source of the 22 T cell receptor beta chains below, sequenced in a study of regulatory T cells in long-lasting Graves disease. Arm-PCR of CDR3 regions with iRepertoire HTBI primers generated TCR beta libraries. From the multiplex PCR reads, TCRdb called clonotypes with MiXCR, one entry per CDR3 protein. Among roughly 420,000 distinct CDR3 sequences, around 15% were seen once, and the ten largest hold about 10%. The sample's time point: newly diagnosed GD, antithyroid drugs for less than 3 months. Preparation of the TCR library used RNA extracted from PBMCs. The same data also went into a second study, on T cells in Graves' hyperthyroidism and ophthalmopathy.

The sample in question was peripheral blood mononuclear cells (PBMCs), obtained at new diagnosis, from a patient treated with antithyroid drugs. Receptors originate from a woman in her 30s with Graves disease.

For this clonotype: A read error is likely here: a far larger clone is one base away. The chain is built from TRBV11-2 and TRBJ2-1, with a possible D match to TRBD2 (5 bases). Germline CDR1 and CDR2: SGHAT and FQNNGV. This CDR3 comprises 15 residues. V was pared by 1 base and J by 10 bases, with 17 bases between. CDR3 residues: CASSLVGVSSYEQFF. The CDR3 DNA reads as TGTGCCAGCAGCTTAGTCGGGGTGAGCTCCTACGAGCAGTTCTTC.

In this sample, this clonotype turned up many times. This sequence joins TRBV20-1 and TRBJ1-2, with TRBD1 as a possible D gene (5 bases). The CDR3 loop spans 14 amino acids. V lost 3 bases to trimming and J lost 9 bases, with 20 bases between them. Germline-derived CDR1 and CDR2 are DFQATT and SNEGSKA (reference sequence). The chain's CDR3 is CSASLDNSFRSYTF. The CDR3 nucleotides read TGCAGTGCTAGCCTGGACAATTCGTTTCGGAGCTACACCTTC.

This clonotype showed up just a few times. The CDR3 is CASSLGDRDQYSNYGYTF. The CDR3 DNA is TGTGCCAGCTCACTTGGAGATAGGGACCAGTACTCTAACTATGGCTACACCTTC. The rearrangement joins TRBV18 to TRBJ1-2; possible D gene TRBD1, 5 bases. Trimming removed 4 bases from V and 0 bases from J, with 21 bases in between. CDR1 is KGHSH and CDR2 is LQKENI in the germline V gene. This CDR3 spans 18 amino acids.

This clonotype was counted at least ten times. The V call is TRBV12-5, the J call TRBJ2-7; D might be TRBD1 (5 bases). The end of the DNA fits TRBJ2-6 better, so the J call may be wrong. Germline lookup yields CDR1 LGHNT and CDR2 FRNRAP. The CDR3 consists of 18 residues. The CDR3 DNA reads as TGTGCTAGTGGTCCCGGACACTCTGTTGTCTCCGGGGCCAACGTCCTGACTTTC. It specifies CASGPGHSVVSGANVLTF.

This rearrangement joins TRBV7-9 to TRBJ2-2, with D possibly being TRBD2 (5 bases). The CDR3 extends over 13 amino acids. Trimming stripped 10 bases from V and 1 base from J, with 10 bases between. Germline CDR1 SEHNR, CDR2 FQNEAQ (reference sequence). CDR3 sequence: CAKHGLNTGELFF. As DNA, the CDR3 is TGTGCCAAACATGGACTGAACACCGGGGAGCTGTTTTTT.

This clonotype has only a few counts. CDR3 nucleotide sequence: TGTGCTAGTGGTCCCGGCGGGAGGGTAAATGAGCAGTTCTTC. This codes for CASGPGGRVNEQFF. The genes are TRBV12-5 and TRBJ2-1; 9 bases fit TRBD2. The V gene's germline CDR1 is LGHNT and CDR2 FRNRAP. With 5 bases clipped from V and 7 bases from J, the junction kept 6 bases outside the gene matches. There are 14 residues in the CDR3.

The chain carries TRBV27 and TRBJ1-2, with D unclear. Trimming removed 6 bases at V and 3 bases at J, with 14 bases between. This CDR3 contains 14 residues. Germline-derived CDR1 and CDR2 are MNHEY and SMNVEV (reference sequence). CDR3 nucleotide sequence: TGTGCCAGCAGCCACAGCGGATTTTACTATGGCTACACCTTC. Translated: CASSHSGFYYGYTF.

This clonotype was counted at least ten times. The chain is built from TRBV6-2 or TRBV6-3 and TRBJ2-1; D is perhaps TRBD2 (6 bases). From germline, CDR1 is MNHEY and CDR2 SVGEGT. The CDR3 contains 15 residues. Trimming left V 6 bases short and J 1 base short, with 13 bases between. The CDR3 coding sequence is TGTGCCAGCAGAGGAGGGACTGGGTCCTACAATGAGCAGTTCTTC. It yields the protein CASRGGTGSYNEQFF.

This chain connects TRBV7-2 to TRBJ1-3; D gene uncertain. This CDR3 is built from 14 residues. Trimming shortened V by 6 bases and J by 6 bases, and 15 bases separated the two germline ends. Germline V CDR1 and CDR2: SGHTA, FQGNSA. The CDR3 sequence: CASSLDQVENTIYF. CDR3 in DNA: TGTGCCAGCAGTCTGGATCAGGTGGAAAACACCATATATTTT.

In its sample, this clonotype was seen many times. V gene TRBV12-3 or TRBV12-4 combines with J gene TRBJ1-3, with D possibly matching TRBD1 (6 bases). V was pared by 3 bases and J by 0 bases, with 9 bases between. The CDR3 sequence is 15 residues long. The CDR3 sequence is CASSLGANSGNTIYF. The CDR3 bases are TGTGCCAGCAGTTTGGGGGCAAACTCTGGAAACACCATATATTTT.

This clonotype was observed many times. The CDR3 sequence is CASSPTSTRQGGTSGTLGYNEQFF. CDR3 DNA: TGTGCCAGCAGCCCGACTTCCACCCGACAGGGCGGGACTAGCGGGACCCTTGGCTACAATGAGCAGTTCTTC. The chain recombines TRBV6-1 with TRBJ2-1; 13 bases are a match to TRBD2. The CDR3 runs to 24 residues. The trim removed 6 bases at V and 3 bases at J, leaving 29 bases unmatched. Germline V gene sequence: CDR1 MNHNS, CDR2 SASEGT.

The chain joins TRBV27 to TRBJ2-7, with TRBD2 as a possible D gene (5 bases). Trimming shortened V by 8 bases and J by 6 bases, and 14 bases separated the two germline ends. Germline values: CDR1 MNHEY, CDR2 SMNVEV (reference sequence). The CDR3 covers 12 residues. The DNA of the CDR3 is TGTGCCAGCGGCACTCTTCGGGGCGAGCAGTACTTC. Protein sequence: CASGTLRGEQYF.

V and J are TRBV10-2 and TRBJ2-1, with 9 bases lining up with TRBD2. In germline, CDR1 is WSHSY, CDR2 SAAADI. This CDR3 region has 15 residues. V lost 4 bases and J lost 4; bases outside the gene matches: 5. The chain's CDR3 is CASSGEGLAYNEQFF. As DNA, the CDR3 is TGCGCCAGCAGTGGCGAAGGACTAGCGTACAATGAGCAGTTCTTC.

The chain carries TRBV5-1 and TRBJ2-7; D gene ambiguous. The V end was cut by 3 bases, the J end by 3 bases, with 10 bases between. The CDR3 contains 13 residues. Germline assignment: CDR1 SGHRS and CDR2 YFSETQ. The CDR3 DNA sequence: TGCGCCAGCAGCTCGATCCCTCTCTACGAGCAGTACTTC. It codes for CASSSIPLYEQYF.

This clonotype was seen repeatedly, ten times or more. The chain links TRBV30 to TRBJ1-4, with 7 bases that match TRBD1. The CDR3 contains 13 residues. V lost 2 bases to trimming and J lost 8 bases; unmatched junction nucleotides: 5. Germline CDR1 GTSNPN, CDR2 SVGIG (reference sequence). The CDR3 coding sequence is TGTGCCTGGAGTCTGACAGGGCCCGAAAAACTGTTTTTT. Protein: CAWSLTGPEKLFF.

In regard to this clonotype: The CDR3 does not close with the conserved phenylalanine or tryptophan, likely indicating a read error. CDR3 sequence reads: CASLLSGVNTGAFL. For the CDR3, the DNA is TGTGCCAGTCTCTTATCGGGAGTGAACACTGGAGCTTTCCTT. The V call is TRBV28, the J call TRBJ1-1; D is unresolved. Germline-derived CDR1 and CDR2 are MDHEN and SYDVKM. There are 14 residues in the CDR3.

This clonotype was counted at least ten times. V usage is TRBV18 and J usage is TRBJ2-7, with 11 positions matching TRBD1. Trimming cost V 3 bases and J 3 bases; bases outside gene matches: 13. The CDR3 covers 18 residues. The V gene's germline CDR1 is KGHSH and CDR2 LQKENI. The CDR3 coding sequence is TGTGCCAGCTCACCTCAAGATCGTAGGGGACAGGGGGACTACGAGCAGTACTTC. Encoded protein: CASSPQDRRGQGDYEQYF.

This clonotype has more than one count but fewer than ten. The V call is TRBV7-6, the J call TRBJ2-2, with D perhaps TRBD2 (5 bases). Trimming cost V 5 bases and J 5 bases, with 18 bases left between them. The CDR3 spans 16 residues. The germline V gene encodes CDR1 SGHVS and CDR2 FNYEAQ. The CDR3: CASSRVTIAGTGELFF. The CDR3 nucleotides read TGTGCCAGCAGCCGAGTGACTATTGCTGGGACCGGGGAGCTGTTTTTT.

In this sample, this clonotype turned up many times. It is unclear where the CDR3 begins or ends on the DNA, so no DNA is shown, and the CDR3 is as TCRdb lists it. The chain links TRBV19 to TRBJ1-5. Germline lookup yields CDR1 LNHDA and CDR2 SQIVND (reference sequence). The CDR3 is 15 residues long, counting both termini. This CDR3 reads CASSIRFGGNQPQHF.

The sample holds many counts of this clonotype. The rearrangement joins TRBV6-1 to TRBJ2-7; a possible D gene is TRBD1 (5 bases). V was clipped by 6 bases and J by 6 bases, with 18 bases between them. CDR3 length: 14 residues. Looked up from germline, CDR1 is MNHNS and CDR2 is SASEGT. For the CDR3, the DNA is TGTGCCAGCAGCCCGATGACAGCTTGGGGCGAGCAGTACTTC. Its translation is CASSPMTAWGEQYF.

Ten or more counts support this clonotype. The chain links TRBV18 to TRBJ1-1; D is possibly TRBD1 (5 bases). V lost 1 base to trimming and J lost 4 bases, with 10 bases between them. CDR1 and CDR2 from the germline V gene are KGHSH and LQKENI. This CDR3 is built from 14 residues. CDR3 nucleotide sequence: TGTGCCAGCTCACCACGGGGGTTTGGCACTGAAGCTTTCTTT. The encoded protein is CASSPRGFGTEAFF.

This clonotype was seen a few times. The rearrangement joins TRBV6-1 to TRBJ1-3; perhaps TRBD1 as D (5 bases). Germline CDR1 reads MNHNS; CDR2 reads SASEGT. The CDR3 covers 16 residues. V was cut by 6 bases and J by 0 bases, with 15 bases left in between. Here the CDR3 reads CASRSSPGASGNTIYF. The CDR3 region has the DNA TGTGCCAGCAGGTCCAGTCCTGGGGCCTCTGGAAACACCATATATTTT.